Listed below are T cell receptor beta chains from one sample, sequenced in a study of early stage breast cancer tumors. This table comes from immunoSEQ multiplex PCR, and its TCRdb copy is limited to in-frame clones, with some not included. Of about 72,000 clones in the sample, more than 60% were seen once. The specimen sequenced was blood. The receptors here all came from a person aged 55 to 69 with breast cancer. The CDR3 runs from the conserved cysteine through the conserved F or W.

TRBJ2-3 TRBV7-2 CASSFAGFADTQYF
TRBJ2-3 TRBV13 CASSPPSAGGLTDTQYF
TRBJ2-3 TRBV20-1 CSASPSGGLNF
TRBJ2-5 TRBV30 CAWSVFARDGAQYF
TRBJ2-3 TRBV2 CASSVAGVDTQYF
TRBJ2-3 TRBV7-9 CASSTGADADTQYF
TRBJ1-2 TRBV9 CASSQSSYGYTF
TRBJ2-5 TRBV29-1 CSVVMARGETQYF
TRBJ2-3 TRBV29-1 CSVMTGPDTQYF
TRBJ2-7 TRBV29-1 CSVVHRGLGEQYF
TRBJ2-3 TRBV9 CASSVAGSGPTDTQYF
TRBJ2-1 TRBV7-9 CASSSDSNEQFF
TRBJ2-2 TRBV5-6 CASNKMGWGQSGELFF
TRBJ2-7 TRBV7-9 CASTLTGDASYEQYF
TRBJ2-1 TRBV6-1 CASSEELAGGNEQFF
TRBJ1-1 TRBV2 CASNSRTEAFF
TRBJ2-2 TRBV7-9 CASSWQAGTGELFF
TRBJ1-3 TRBV2 CASRYSGNTIYF
TRBJ1-3 TRBV15 CATSRDLGAGNTIYF